The present TCR beta chain was sequenced within a study of siplizumab effects on memory and regulatory T cells. Study findings and constraints: Among mappable alloreactive CD4+ clones, the Treg-derived fraction averaged approximately 75% with siplizumab versus more than 25% in controls. Apparently key alloresponse contributors, naive T cells also seemed more diverse than memory cells.

This clone was seen a single time. The antigen remains unidentified. Clones were sequenced by immunoSEQ multiplex PCR, and TCRdb holds only the in-frame ones, with some missing. The sample contains 90,000 to 95,000 clones, over 85% of which appear only once. Per the germline V gene, CDR1 is LNHDA and CDR2 is SQIVND (reference sequence). The CDR3 length is 16 residues. V lost 3 bases, J lost 2 bases, and 17 bases lay in between. Sequencing was done on a sample of CD8+ T cells sorted from blood. The receptor's source is a human donor in good health. The chain is built from TRBV19 and TRBJ2-7; D is ambiguous. CDR3 sequence: CASSMTSVSSPYEQYF. The CDR3 nucleotides are TGTGCCAGTAGTATGACCTCGGTTTCGAGTCCCTACGAGCAGTACTTC.